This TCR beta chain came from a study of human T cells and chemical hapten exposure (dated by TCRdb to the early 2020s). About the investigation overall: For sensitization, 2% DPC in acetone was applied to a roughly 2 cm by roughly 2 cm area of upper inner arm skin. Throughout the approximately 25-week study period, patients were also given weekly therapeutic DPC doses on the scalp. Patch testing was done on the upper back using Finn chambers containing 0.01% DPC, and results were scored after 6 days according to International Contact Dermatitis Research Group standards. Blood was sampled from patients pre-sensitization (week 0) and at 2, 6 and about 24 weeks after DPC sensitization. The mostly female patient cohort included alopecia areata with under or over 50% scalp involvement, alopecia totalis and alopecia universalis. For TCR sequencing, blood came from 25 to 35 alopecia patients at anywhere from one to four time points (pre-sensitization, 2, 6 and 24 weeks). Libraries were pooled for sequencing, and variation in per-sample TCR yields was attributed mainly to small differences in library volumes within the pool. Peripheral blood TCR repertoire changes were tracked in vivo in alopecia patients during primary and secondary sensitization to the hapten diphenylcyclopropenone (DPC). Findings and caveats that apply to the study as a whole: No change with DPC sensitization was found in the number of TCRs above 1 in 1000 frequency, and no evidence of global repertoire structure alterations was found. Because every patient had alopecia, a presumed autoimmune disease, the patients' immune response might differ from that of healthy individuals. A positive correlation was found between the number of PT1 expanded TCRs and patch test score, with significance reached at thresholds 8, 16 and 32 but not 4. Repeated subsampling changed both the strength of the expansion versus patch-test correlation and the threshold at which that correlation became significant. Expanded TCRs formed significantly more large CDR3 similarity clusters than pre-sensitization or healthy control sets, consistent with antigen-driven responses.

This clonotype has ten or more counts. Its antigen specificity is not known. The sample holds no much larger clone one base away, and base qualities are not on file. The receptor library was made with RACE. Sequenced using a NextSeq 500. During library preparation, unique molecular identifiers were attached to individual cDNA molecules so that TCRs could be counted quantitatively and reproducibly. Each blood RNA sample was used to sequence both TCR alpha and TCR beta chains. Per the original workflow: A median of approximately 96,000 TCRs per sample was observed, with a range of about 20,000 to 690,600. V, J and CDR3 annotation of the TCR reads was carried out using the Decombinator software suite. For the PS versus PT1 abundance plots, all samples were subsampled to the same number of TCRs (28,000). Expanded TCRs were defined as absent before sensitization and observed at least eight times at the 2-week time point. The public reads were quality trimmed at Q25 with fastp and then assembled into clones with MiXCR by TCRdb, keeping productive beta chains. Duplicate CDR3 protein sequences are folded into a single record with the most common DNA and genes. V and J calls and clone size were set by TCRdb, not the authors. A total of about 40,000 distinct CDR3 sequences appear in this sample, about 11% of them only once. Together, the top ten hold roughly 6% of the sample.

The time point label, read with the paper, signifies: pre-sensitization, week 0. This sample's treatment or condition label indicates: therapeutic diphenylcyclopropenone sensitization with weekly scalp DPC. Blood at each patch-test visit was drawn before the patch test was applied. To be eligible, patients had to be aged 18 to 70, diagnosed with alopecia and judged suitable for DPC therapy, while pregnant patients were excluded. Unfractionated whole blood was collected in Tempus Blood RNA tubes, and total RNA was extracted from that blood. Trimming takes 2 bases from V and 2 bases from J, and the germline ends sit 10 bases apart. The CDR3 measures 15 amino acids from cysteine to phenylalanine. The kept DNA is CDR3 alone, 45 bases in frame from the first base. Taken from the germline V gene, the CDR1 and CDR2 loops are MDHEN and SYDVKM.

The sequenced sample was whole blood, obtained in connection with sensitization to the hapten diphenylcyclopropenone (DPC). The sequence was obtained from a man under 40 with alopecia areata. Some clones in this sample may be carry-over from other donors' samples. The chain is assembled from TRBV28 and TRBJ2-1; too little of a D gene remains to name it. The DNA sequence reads TGTGCCAGCAGTTTACCCAGGTTCCCCTACAATGAGCAGTTCTTC. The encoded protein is CASSLPRFPYNEQFF.